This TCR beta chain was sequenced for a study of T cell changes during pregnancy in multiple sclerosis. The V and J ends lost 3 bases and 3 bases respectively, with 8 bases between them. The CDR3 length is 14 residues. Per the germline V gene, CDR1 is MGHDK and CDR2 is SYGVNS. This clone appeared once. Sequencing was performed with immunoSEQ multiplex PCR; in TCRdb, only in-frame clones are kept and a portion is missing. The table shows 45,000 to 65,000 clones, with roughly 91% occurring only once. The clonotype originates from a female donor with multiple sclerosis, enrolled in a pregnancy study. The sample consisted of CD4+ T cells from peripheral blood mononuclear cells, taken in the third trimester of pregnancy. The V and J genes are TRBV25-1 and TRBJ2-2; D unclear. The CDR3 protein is CASSDPGYTGELFF. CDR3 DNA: TGTGCCAGCAGTGATCCCGGTTACACCGGGGAGCTGTTTTTT.